Following are 13 T cell receptor beta chains from one sample sequenced in a study of CD8+ T cells in alopecia areata. After isolation, RNA underwent reverse transcription to generate cDNA as the sequencing template. TCRdb keeps only in-frame clones here, not all; method: immunoSEQ multiplex PCR. The sample consists of 120,000 to 150,000 clones, more than 45% of them appearing once. Sequenced: CD4+ T cells sorted from blood. These receptors were taken from a human donor with alopecia areata.

The chain recombines TRBV29-1 with TRBJ2-5, with 8 bases matching TRBD1. The CDR3 consists of 14 residues. Germline V gene sequence: CDR1 SQVTM, CDR2 ANQGSEA. The trim removed 6 bases at V and 4 bases at J, leaving 10 bases unmatched. The CDR3 here is CSVVPDRAAETQYF. The CDR3 DNA reads TGCAGCGTCGTTCCGGACAGGGCGGCAGAGACCCAGTACTTC.

The V and J genes are TRBV5-1 and TRBJ2-3; TRBD1 agrees at 10 bases. V was clipped by 2 bases and J by 4 bases; unmatched bases: 1. The CDR3 is 14 amino acids. Germline CDR1 is SGHRS and CDR2 is YFSETQ. CDR3 coding DNA: TGCGCCAGCAGCTTCGGACAGGGGGCAGATACGCAGTATTTT. This codes for CASSFGQGADTQYF.

This clone appeared a few times. The rearrangement joins TRBV5-6 to TRBJ2-1; D remains unclear. V shed 2 bases and J shed 10 bases, with 7 bases lying between them. CDR1 and CDR2 (germline): SGHDT, YYEEEE. There are 11 residues in the CDR3. The CDR3 coding sequence is TGTGCCAGCAGCTTAGGTGCGGAGCAGTTCTTC. Its protein is CASSLGAEQFF. The full variable domain, completed using reference TRBV5-6 and TRBJ2-1, is DAGVTQSPTHLIKTRGQQVTLRCSPKSGHDTVSWYQQALGQGPQFIFQYYEEEERQRGNFPDRFSGHQFPNYSSELNVNALLLGDSALYLCASSLGAEQFFGPGTRLTVL.

The V call is TRBV2, the J call TRBJ2-1; D remains unclear. In germline, CDR1 is SNHLY, CDR2 FYNNEI. Trimming cost V 4 bases and J 5 bases, with 6 bases left between them. The CDR3 spans 12 residues. The CDR3 DNA follows: TGTGCCAGCAGTGGGGGAAACAATGAGCAGTTCTTC. As protein: CASSGGNNEQFF.

This clone was detected a few times. The chain employs TRBV9 and TRBJ2-7, with 9 bases fitting TRBD2. Germline loops: CDR1 SGDLS, CDR2 YYNGEE. The CDR3 extends over 15 amino acids. V trimming: 0 bases; J trimming: 7 bases; junction bases outside the gene matches: 8. CDR3 in DNA: TGTGCCAGCAGCGTAGGGGTAGCGGGAGTGGAGGAGCAGTACTTC. Translation gives CASSVGVAGVEEQYF. The variable domain in full, with the rest retrieved from reference TRBV9 and TRBJ2-7, is DSGVTQTPKHLITATGQRVTLRCSPRSGDLSVYWYQQSLDQGLQFLIQYYNGEERAKGNILERFSAQQFPDLHSELNLSSLELGDSALYFCASSVGVAGVEEQYFGPGTRLTVT.

This clone showed up just a few times. V is TRBV29-1 and J is TRBJ2-3; TRBD2 matches at 8 bases. In germline, CDR1 is SQVTM, CDR2 ANQGSEA. The CDR3 is 15 amino acids. The V and J ends lost 3 bases and 4 bases, in that order; junction bases with no gene match: 9. The CDR3 loop reads CSVEIPGLGPDTQYF. Written as DNA, the CDR3 is TGCAGCGTTGAGATCCCGGGACTAGGCCCAGATACGCAGTATTTT.

This clone was counted between two and nine times. This chain connects TRBV29-1 to TRBJ2-2, with 9 bases fitting TRBD2. The CDR3 has 17 amino acids. V dropped 5 bases and J dropped 4; count of bases not matched to a gene: 14. Germline CDR1 reads SQVTM; CDR2 reads ANQGSEA. The chain's CDR3 is CSVLGAGGGLGTGELFF. The CDR3 region has the DNA TGCAGCGTTCTAGGAGCGGGAGGAGGCTTAGGCACCGGGGAGCTGTTTTTT.

The gene calls are TRBV5-1 and TRBJ2-4, with D perhaps matching TRBD1 (6 bases). V was pared by 4 bases and J by 7 bases, with 12 bases between. The CDR3 loop spans 13 amino acids. CDR1 is SGHRS and CDR2 is YFSETQ in the germline V gene. The CDR3 DNA reads as TGCGCCAGCAGCCCGGGACAATTGAACATTCAGTACTTC. This translates into CASSPGQLNIQYF.

J is TRBJ2-3 and V is TRBV28; maybe TRBD1 (5 bases). V was trimmed by 4 bases and J by 6 bases, leaving 11 bases between them. CDR1 is MDHEN and CDR2 is SYDVKM in the germline V gene. The CDR3 is 13 residues long. The CDR3 sequence: CASSSGALDTQYF. The CDR3 nucleotides read TGTGCCAGCAGTTCTGGGGCCCTGGATACGCAGTATTTT.

The chain carries TRBV5-1 and TRBJ2-5, with D perhaps matching TRBD1 or TRBD2 (5 bases each). The CDR3 spans 15 residues. Trimming took off 3 bases at V and 4 bases at J, with 16 bases between the two ends. Germline V gene data show CDR1 as SGHRS and CDR2 as YFSETQ. The CDR3 DNA is TGCGCCAGCAGCTCGGGACGCCCGGCCCCAGAGACCCAGTACTTC. Translating gives CASSSGRPAPETQYF.

The V call is TRBV28, the J call TRBJ2-3; perhaps TRBD1 as D (6 bases). Germline-derived CDR1 and CDR2 are MDHEN and SYDVKM. The CDR3 runs 14 residues. Trimming took 3 bases from V and 6 from J, leaving 13 bases between them. CDR3 loop: CASSFQGLADTQYF. The CDR3 region has the DNA TGTGCCAGCAGTTTTCAGGGGCTCGCGGATACGCAGTATTTT.

This clone was seen a handful of times. V usage is TRBV11-2 and J usage is TRBJ2-1, with 9 bases matching TRBD2. This CDR3 contains 19 residues. V dropped 2 bases and J dropped 3; count of bases not matched to a gene: 14. Germline V CDR1 and CDR2: SGHAT, FQNNGV. The CDR3 DNA follows: TGTGCCAGCAGCTTATCGTTTCGGTATAGCGGGAGATTCTACAATGAGCAGTTCTTC. Amino acid sequence: CASSLSFRYSGRFYNEQFF. Drawing the rest from reference TRBV11-2 and TRBJ2-1, the complete variable domain is EAGVAQSPRYKIIEKRQSVAFWCNPISGHATLYWYQQILGQGPKLLIQFQNNGVVDDSQLPKDRFSAERLKGVDSTLKIQPAKLEDSAVYLCASSLSFRYSGRFYNEQFFGPGTRLTVL.

The V and J genes are TRBV28 and TRBJ1-5, with D hard to call. V was clipped by 6 bases and J by 10 bases, with 13 bases between them. Germline V gives CDR1 MDHEN, CDR2 SYDVKM. The length of the CDR3 is 12 residues. For the CDR3, the DNA is TGTGCCAGCAGGTATAAGTGGTCTCCCCAGCATTTT. Protein product: CASRYKWSPQHF.